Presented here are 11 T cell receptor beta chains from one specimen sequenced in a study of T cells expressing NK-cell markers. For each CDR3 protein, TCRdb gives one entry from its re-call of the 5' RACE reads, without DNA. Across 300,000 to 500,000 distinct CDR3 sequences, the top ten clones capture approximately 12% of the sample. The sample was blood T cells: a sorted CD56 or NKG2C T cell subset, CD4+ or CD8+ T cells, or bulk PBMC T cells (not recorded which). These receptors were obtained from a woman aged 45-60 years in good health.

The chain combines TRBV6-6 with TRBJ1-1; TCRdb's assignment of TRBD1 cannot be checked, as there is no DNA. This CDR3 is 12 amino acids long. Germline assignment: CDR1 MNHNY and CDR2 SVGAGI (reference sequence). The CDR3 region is CASSSADRKAFF.

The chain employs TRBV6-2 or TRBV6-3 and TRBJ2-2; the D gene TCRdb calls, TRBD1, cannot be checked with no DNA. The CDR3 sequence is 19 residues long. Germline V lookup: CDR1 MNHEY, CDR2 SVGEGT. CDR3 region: CASTPGLGSGRRDTGELFF.

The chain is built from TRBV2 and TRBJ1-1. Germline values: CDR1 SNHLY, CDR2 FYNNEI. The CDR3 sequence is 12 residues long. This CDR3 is CASNILNTEAFF.

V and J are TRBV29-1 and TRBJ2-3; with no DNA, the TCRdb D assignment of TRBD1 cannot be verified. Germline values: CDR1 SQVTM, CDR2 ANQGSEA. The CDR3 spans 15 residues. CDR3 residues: CSATRTGPSTDTQYF.

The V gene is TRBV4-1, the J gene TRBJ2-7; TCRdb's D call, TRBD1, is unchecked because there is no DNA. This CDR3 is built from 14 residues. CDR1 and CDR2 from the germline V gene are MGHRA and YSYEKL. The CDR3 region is CASSQATGINEQYF.

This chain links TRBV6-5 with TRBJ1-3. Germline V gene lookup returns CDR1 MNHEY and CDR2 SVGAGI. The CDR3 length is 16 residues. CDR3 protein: CASSYSGELSGNTIYF.

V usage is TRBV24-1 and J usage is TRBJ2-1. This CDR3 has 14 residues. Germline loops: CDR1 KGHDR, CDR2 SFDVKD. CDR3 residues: CATSSQPSYNEQFF.

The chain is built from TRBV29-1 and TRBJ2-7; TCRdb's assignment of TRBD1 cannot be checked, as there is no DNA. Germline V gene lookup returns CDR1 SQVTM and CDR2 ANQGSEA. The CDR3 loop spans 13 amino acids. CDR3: CSVAQLQGYEQYF.

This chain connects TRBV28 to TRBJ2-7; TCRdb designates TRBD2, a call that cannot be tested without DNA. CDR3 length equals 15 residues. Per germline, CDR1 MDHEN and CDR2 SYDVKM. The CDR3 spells CASSLWAGSGNEQYF. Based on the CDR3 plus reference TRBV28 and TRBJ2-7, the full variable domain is DVKVTQSSRYLVKRTGEKVFLECVQDMDHENMFWYRQDPGLGLRLIYFSYDVKMKEKGDIPEGYSVSREKKERFSLILESASTNQTSMYLCASSLWAGSGNEQYFGPGTRLTVT.

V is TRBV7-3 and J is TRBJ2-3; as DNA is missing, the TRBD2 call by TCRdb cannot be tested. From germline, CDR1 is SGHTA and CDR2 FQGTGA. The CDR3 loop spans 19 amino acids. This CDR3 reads CASSFTSTGLAIGGHTQYF.

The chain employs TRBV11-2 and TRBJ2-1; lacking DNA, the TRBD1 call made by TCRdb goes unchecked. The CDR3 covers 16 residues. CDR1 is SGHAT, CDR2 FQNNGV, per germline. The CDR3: CASSLGYPAGNNEQFF. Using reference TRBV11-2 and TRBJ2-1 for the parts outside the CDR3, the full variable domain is EAGVAQSPRYKIIEKRQSVAFWCNPISGHATLYWYQQILGQGPKLLIQFQNNGVVDDSQLPKDRFSAERLKGVDSTLKIQPAKLEDSAVYLCASSLGYPAGNNEQFFGPGTRLTVL.